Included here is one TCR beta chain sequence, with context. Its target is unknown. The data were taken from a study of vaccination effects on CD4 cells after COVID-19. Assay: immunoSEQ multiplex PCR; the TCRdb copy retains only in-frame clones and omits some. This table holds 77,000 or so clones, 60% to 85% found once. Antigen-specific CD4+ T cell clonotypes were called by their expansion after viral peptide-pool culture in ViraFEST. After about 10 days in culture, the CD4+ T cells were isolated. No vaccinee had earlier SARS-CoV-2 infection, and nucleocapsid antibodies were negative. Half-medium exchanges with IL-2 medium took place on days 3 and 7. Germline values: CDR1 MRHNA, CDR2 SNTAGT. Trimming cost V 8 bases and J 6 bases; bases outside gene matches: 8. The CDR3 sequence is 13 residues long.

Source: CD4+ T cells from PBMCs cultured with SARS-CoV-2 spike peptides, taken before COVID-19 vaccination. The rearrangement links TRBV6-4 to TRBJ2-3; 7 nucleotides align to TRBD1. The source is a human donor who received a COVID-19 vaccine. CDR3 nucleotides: TGTGCCAGCGGAGCACAACAGGGGGATACGCAGTATTTT. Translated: CASGAQQGDTQYF.